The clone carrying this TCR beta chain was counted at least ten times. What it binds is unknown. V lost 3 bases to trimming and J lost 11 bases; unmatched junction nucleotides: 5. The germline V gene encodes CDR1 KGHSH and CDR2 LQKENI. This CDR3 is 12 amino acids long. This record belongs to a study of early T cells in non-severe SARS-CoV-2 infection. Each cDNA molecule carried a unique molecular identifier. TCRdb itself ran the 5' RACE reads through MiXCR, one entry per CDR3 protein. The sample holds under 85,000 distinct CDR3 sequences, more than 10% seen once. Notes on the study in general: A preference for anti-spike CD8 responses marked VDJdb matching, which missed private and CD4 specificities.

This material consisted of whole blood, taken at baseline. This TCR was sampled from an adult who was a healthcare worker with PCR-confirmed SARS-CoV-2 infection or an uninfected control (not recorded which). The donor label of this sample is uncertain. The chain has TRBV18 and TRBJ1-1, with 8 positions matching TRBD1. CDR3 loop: CASSPKDRAAFF. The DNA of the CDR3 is TGTGCCAGCTCACCTAAGGACAGGGCTGCTTTCTTT.